This is a list of T cell receptor beta chains from one sample in a study of blood T cell repertoires in COVID-19. The data were produced by immunoSEQ multiplex PCR, yet TCRdb's version contains in-frame clones alone and is incomplete. This sample has fewer than 85,000 clones; over 80% occur once, and the top ten carry 4.5% to 7%. Material for sequencing was peripheral blood. The origin of the receptors is a man aged 50 to 60 with active COVID-19. Both conserved end residues are part of each CDR3. The order of the fields is clone size, D gene, V gene, J gene, CDR3 protein, CDR3 DNA. The D gene is left open where the match is weak. Only some rows state a clone size, as once, few, many or a class for expanded clones.

clone_size: -
d_call: -
v_call: TRBV19
j_call: TRBJ2-1
cdr3_aa: CASSNEGRGGMNEQFF
cdr3_nt: TGTGCCAGTAGTAATGAGGGAAGGGGGGGCATGAATGAGCAGTTCTTC

clone_size: few
d_call: -
v_call: TRBV18
j_call: TRBJ1-3
cdr3_aa: CASSPEASVAGNTIYF
cdr3_nt: TGTGCCAGCTCCCCCGAGGCCTCCGTAGCTGGAAACACCATATATTTT

clone_size: once
d_call: TRBD1
v_call: TRBV5-1
j_call: TRBJ2-7
cdr3_aa: CASSLVVGTGYEQYF
cdr3_nt: TGCGCCAGCAGCTTGGTTGTAGGGACAGGCTACGAGCAGTACTTC

clone_size: -
d_call: TRBD1
v_call: TRBV18
j_call: TRBJ2-7
cdr3_aa: CASSPWDSFTYEQYF
cdr3_nt: TGTGCCAGCTCACCCTGGGACAGTTTTACCTACGAGCAGTACTTC

clone_size: -
d_call: TRBD1
v_call: TRBV6-1
j_call: TRBJ1-6
cdr3_aa: CASSARTGGGNSPLHF
cdr3_nt: TGTGCCAGCAGTGCCCGGACAGGGGGAGGTAATTCACCCCTCCACTTT

clone_size: few
d_call: -
v_call: TRBV7-9
j_call: TRBJ2-1
cdr3_aa: CASSLGHLSYNEQFF
cdr3_nt: TGTGCCAGCAGCTTAGGACATCTCTCCTACAATGAGCAGTTCTTC

clone_size: -
d_call: -
v_call: TRBV15
j_call: TRBJ1-5
cdr3_aa: CATSRDRQGGQPQHF
cdr3_nt: TGTGCCACCAGCAGAGATCGCCAGGGAGGACAGCCCCAGCATTTT

clone_size: -
d_call: -
v_call: TRBV21-1
j_call: TRBJ2-4
cdr3_aa: CASSSRDRSLAKNIQYF
cdr3_nt: TGTGCCAGCAGCAGCCGGGACAGGTCTTTAGCCAAAAACATTCAGTACTTC

clone_size: -
d_call: -
v_call: TRBV21-1
j_call: TRBJ2-1
cdr3_aa: CASSKGLAGQSRNEQFF
cdr3_nt: TGTGCCAGCAGCAAAGGCCTAGCGGGACAGTCTAGGAATGAGCAGTTCTTC

clone_size: -
d_call: TRBD2
v_call: TRBV27
j_call: TRBJ2-1
cdr3_aa: CASSLSNGRPEEQFF
cdr3_nt: TGTGCCAGCAGTTTATCGAACGGGAGGCCAGAGGAGCAGTTCTTC

clone_size: -
d_call: -
v_call: TRBV30
j_call: TRBJ2-1
cdr3_aa: CAWSGAQGMSRYNEQFF
cdr3_nt: TGTGCCTGGAGTGGCGCCCAGGGGATGTCCCGATACAATGAGCAGTTCTTC

clone_size: few
d_call: TRBD1
v_call: TRBV11-2
j_call: TRBJ1-2
cdr3_aa: CASSLGQGYGYTF
cdr3_nt: TGTGCCAGCAGCTTAGGACAGGGGTATGGCTACACCTTC

clone_size: -
d_call: -
v_call: TRBV6-5
j_call: TRBJ2-7
cdr3_aa: CASAGGLVPYEQYF
cdr3_nt: TGTGCCAGTGCTGGGGGCCTGGTACCCTACGAGCAGTACTTC

clone_size: -
d_call: TRBD1
v_call: TRBV4-1
j_call: TRBJ2-1
cdr3_aa: CASSQGTGQRTYNEQFF
cdr3_nt: TGCGCCAGCAGCCAAGGAACGGGACAGAGGACCTACAATGAGCAGTTCTTC